This T cell receptor beta chain was obtained from a study of early T cells in non-severe SARS-CoV-2 infection. Across the whole study: It was bulk RNA from unsorted whole blood that was sequenced, and the chains were unpaired.

Germline V gene data show CDR1 as MNHEY and CDR2 as SVGEGT. The CDR3 covers 15 residues. Trimming shortened V by 8 bases and J by 5 bases, and 19 bases separated the two germline ends. This clonotype was seen only a few times. The protocol attached unique molecular identifiers to individual cDNA molecules. MiXCR was run by TCRdb on the 5' RACE reads, yielding one entry per CDR3 protein. The sample records approximately 70,000 distinct CDR3 sequences, less than 15% being singletons. The specimen was whole blood. The TCR was taken from an adult who was a healthcare worker with PCR-confirmed SARS-CoV-2 infection or an uninfected control (not recorded which). The J gene is TRBJ2-1, the V gene TRBV6-2 or TRBV6-3; no reliable D call. This chain's CDR3 is CASRKENRPNNEQFF. CDR3 sequence (DNA): TGTGCCAGCCGAAAAGAGAACAGACCTAACAATGAGCAGTTCTTC.